The 17 T cell receptor beta chains below were found in one sample sequenced in a study of blood T cells in healthy people across ages. It was with a sample-barcoded 5' primer and a J-beta primer mix that a second PCR of about 7 to 12 cycles was run. TCRdb recomputed calls from the 5' RACE reads with MiXCR, one row per CDR3 protein. In the table there are around 1,600,000 distinct CDR3 sequences, approximately 42% of which are singletons. Material: blood. The source is a woman aged 18-35 years in good health.

On this clonotype itself: At one of its ends the junction is not consistent with the germline gene, which may arise from a read error. The chain employs TRBV6-6 and TRBJ1-6; 9 positions agree with TRBD1. Germline CDR1 and CDR2: MNHNY and SVGAGI (reference sequence). The length of the CDR3 is 15 residues. CDR3 region: CTSSSDRGHNSPLHF. The CDR3 DNA follows: TGTACCAGCAGTTCGGACAGGGGCCATAATTCACCCCTCCACTTT.

The V call is TRBV20-1, the J call TRBJ1-4; 9 positions agree with TRBD1. From germline, CDR1 is DFQATT and CDR2 SNEGSKA (reference sequence). The CDR3 runs to 13 residues. Trimming at V came to 5 bases and at J to 8 bases, leaving 6 bases not matched to a gene. The CDR3 reads CSAQTGGVEKLFF. DNA of the CDR3: TGCAGTGCTCAGACAGGGGGGGTGGAAAAACTGTTTTTT.

In this sample, this clonotype turned up a few times. V gene TRBV29-1 combines with J gene TRBJ1-5, with D possibly matching TRBD1 (5 bases). CDR3 length equals 14 residues. V gave up 2 bases and J gave up 8 bases, with 16 bases separating them. In germline, CDR1 is SQVTM, CDR2 ANQGSEA. For the CDR3, the DNA is TGCAGCGTTGAACAAGGCAGGGTCTTAGAGCCCCAGCATTTT. Its protein product is CSVEQGRVLEPQHF.

The table lists this clonotype with a few counts. The chain joins TRBV6-1 to TRBJ2-3; the D is unclear. V was pared by 10 bases and J by 2 bases, with 13 bases between. The CDR3 contains 13 residues. The germline CDR1 and CDR2 sequences are MNHNS and SASEGT. For the CDR3, the DNA is TGTGCCACCCCCAACCCGAACACAGATACGCAGTATTTT. Translating gives CATPNPNTDTQYF.

To note about this clonotype: This could be a read error, since a much larger clone is one nucleotide away. The chain recombines TRBV4-2 with TRBJ1-4; D gene ambiguous. Germline loops: CDR1 LGHNA, CDR2 YNFKEQ. This CDR3 spans 15 amino acids. Here the CDR3 DNA reads TGTGCCGGCAGCCAGAGAGCTCCTACTAATGAAAAACTGTTTTTT. Protein product: CAGSQRAPTNEKLFF.

The chain couples TRBV12-3 or TRBV12-4 to TRBJ1-1, with no clear D. With 6 bases removed from V and 4 bases from J, the gap between germline ends came to 21 bases. There are 16 residues in the CDR3. CDR3 residues: CASSPTAEQAATEAFF. In nucleotides, the CDR3 is TGTGCCAGCAGCCCGACCGCTGAGCAGGCCGCCACTGAAGCTTTCTTT.

The J gene is TRBJ2-1, the V gene TRBV7-2; weak D call: TRBD2 (6 bases). From germline, CDR1 is SGHTA and CDR2 FQGNSA. V was pared by 4 bases and J by 1 base, with 17 bases between. CDR3 length: 17 residues. Here the CDR3 reads CASSYPGLLSSYNEQFF. The CDR3 nucleotides read TGTGCCAGCAGCTACCCGGGACTTTTGTCGTCCTACAATGAGCAGTTCTTC.

This clonotype showed up just a few times. This chain links TRBV9 with TRBJ2-1; D tentatively fits TRBD1 or TRBD2 (5 bases each). The V and J ends lost 0 bases and 2 bases respectively, with 12 bases between them. The CDR3 extends over 16 amino acids. The germline V gene encodes CDR1 SGDLS and CDR2 YYNGEE. For the CDR3, the DNA is TGTGCCAGCAGCGTAGGGTCGGGGCTAGCCTACAATGAGCAGTTCTTC. Its translation: CASSVGSGLAYNEQFF.

This clonotype was counted ten times or more. The rearrangement uses TRBV27 and TRBJ2-5; the D is unclear. Germline CDR1 and CDR2: MNHEY and SMNVEV (reference sequence). V was trimmed by 1 base and J by 2 bases, leaving 14 bases between them. The CDR3 length is 16 residues. CDR3 DNA: TGTGCCAGCAGTTTATATGGTCTCGGTTTACAAGAGACCCAGTACTTC. Amino acids: CASSLYGLGLQETQYF.

This clonotype turned up a few times. The chain uses TRBV3-1 and TRBJ2-1; 9 bases agree with TRBD1. The trim removed 6 bases at V and 4 bases at J, leaving 7 bases unmatched. Looked up from germline, CDR1 is LGHDT and CDR2 is YNNKEL (reference sequence). This CDR3 comprises 15 residues. CDR3 nucleotide sequence: TGTGCCAGCAGACGGGACAGGGACCTGTACAATGAGCAGTTCTTC. Translated: CASRRDRDLYNEQFF.

The chain combines TRBV25-1 with TRBJ1-5, with a weak D call TRBD1 (5 bases). V lost 3 bases and J 9 bases, leaving 12 bases between the germline ends. The length of the CDR3 is 13 residues. The germline CDR1 and CDR2 sequences are MGHDK and SYGVNS. The CDR3 DNA reads as TGTGCCAGCAGTGATCAGGGAGATTCGCCCCAGCATTTT. This codes for CASSDQGDSPQHF.

The gene calls are TRBV7-8 and TRBJ2-2; D unclear. Germline values: CDR1 SGHVS, CDR2 FQNEAQ. Between the trimmed V and J ends, which lost 1 base and 9 bases, there was a span of 3 bases. The CDR3 runs 11 residues. The DNA of the CDR3 is TGTGCCAGCAGCTTAGAGTGGGAGCTGTTTTTT. Amino acids: CASSLEWELFF.

About this clonotype itself: A read error is possible here, since a much larger clone lies one base away. This sequence joins TRBV29-1 and TRBJ2-7; the D is unclear. The CDR3 has 11 residues. CDR1 and CDR2 from the germline V gene are SQVTM and ANQGSEA. Trimming took off 4 bases at V and 2 bases at J, with 6 bases between the two ends. In nucleotides, the CDR3 is TGCAGCGTTGCAGCGACCTACGAGCAGTACTTC. It yields the protein CSVAATYEQYF.

This clonotype was counted a few times. The chain uses TRBV5-6 and TRBJ2-3; no firm D call. CDR3 length equals 11 residues. V was cut by 9 bases and J by 4 bases, with 9 bases left in between. Per the germline V gene, CDR1 is SGHDT and CDR2 is YYEEEE. CDR3 sequence (DNA): TGTGCCATAAATCCACCAGATACGCAGTATTTT. This codes for CAINPPDTQYF.

This clonotype was seen only a few times. The CDR3 reads CASSLIAGGPSEQFF. CDR3 nucleotides: TGTGCCAGCAGCTTGATAGCGGGAGGGCCGAGTGAGCAGTTCTTC. This chain joins TRBV7-9 and TRBJ2-1, with 11 bases that match TRBD2. V was clipped by 3 bases and J by 9 bases; unmatched bases: 7. In germline, CDR1 is SEHNR, CDR2 FQNEAQ (reference sequence). The CDR3 runs to 15 residues.

The gene calls are TRBV28 and TRBJ2-2; D is unresolved. Per the germline V gene, CDR1 is MDHEN and CDR2 is SYDVKM. The V end lost 3 bases, the J end lost 5 bases, and 16 bases lay between the germline ends. The CDR3 consists of 16 residues. CDR3 DNA: TGTGCCAGCAGTTTCCTTTTTGGGGTTCGGACCGGGGAGCTGTTTTTT. It translates to CASSFLFGVRTGELFF.

This chain uses TRBV6-1 with TRBJ1-6; TRBD1 might be the D (5 bases). The CDR3 is made up of 14 amino acids. Germline lookup yields CDR1 MNHNS and CDR2 SASEGT. Trimming pared 11 bases from V and 7 bases from J, leaving 18 bases between. For the CDR3, the DNA is TGTGCCGCGACATCCGGGACTCAAAATTCACCCCTCCACTTT. It translates to CAATSGTQNSPLHF.